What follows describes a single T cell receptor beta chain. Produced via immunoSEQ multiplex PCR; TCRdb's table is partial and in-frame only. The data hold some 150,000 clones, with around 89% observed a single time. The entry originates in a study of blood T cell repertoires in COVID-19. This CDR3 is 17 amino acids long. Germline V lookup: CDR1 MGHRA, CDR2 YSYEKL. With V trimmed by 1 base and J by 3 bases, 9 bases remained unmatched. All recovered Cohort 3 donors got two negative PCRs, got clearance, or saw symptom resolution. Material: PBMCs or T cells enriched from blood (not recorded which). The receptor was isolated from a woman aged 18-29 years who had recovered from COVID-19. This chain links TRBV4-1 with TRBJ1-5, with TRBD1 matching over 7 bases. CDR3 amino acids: CASSQGVTGLANQPQHF. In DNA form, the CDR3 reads TGCGCCAGCAGCCAAGGGGTGACAGGGTTGGCCAATCAGCCCCAGCATTTT.